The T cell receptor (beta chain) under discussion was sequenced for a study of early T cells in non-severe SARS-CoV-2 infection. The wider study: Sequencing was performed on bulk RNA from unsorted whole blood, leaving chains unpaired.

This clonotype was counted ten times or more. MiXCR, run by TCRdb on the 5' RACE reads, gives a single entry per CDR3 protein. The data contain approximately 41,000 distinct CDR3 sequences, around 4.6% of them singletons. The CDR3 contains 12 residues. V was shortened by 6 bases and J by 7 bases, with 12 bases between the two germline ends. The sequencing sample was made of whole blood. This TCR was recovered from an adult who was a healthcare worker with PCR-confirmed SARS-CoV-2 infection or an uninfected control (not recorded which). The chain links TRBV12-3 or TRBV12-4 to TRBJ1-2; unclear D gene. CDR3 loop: CASSPVGGGYTF. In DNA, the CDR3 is TGTGCCAGCAGCCCAGTGGGCGGTGGCTACACCTTC.